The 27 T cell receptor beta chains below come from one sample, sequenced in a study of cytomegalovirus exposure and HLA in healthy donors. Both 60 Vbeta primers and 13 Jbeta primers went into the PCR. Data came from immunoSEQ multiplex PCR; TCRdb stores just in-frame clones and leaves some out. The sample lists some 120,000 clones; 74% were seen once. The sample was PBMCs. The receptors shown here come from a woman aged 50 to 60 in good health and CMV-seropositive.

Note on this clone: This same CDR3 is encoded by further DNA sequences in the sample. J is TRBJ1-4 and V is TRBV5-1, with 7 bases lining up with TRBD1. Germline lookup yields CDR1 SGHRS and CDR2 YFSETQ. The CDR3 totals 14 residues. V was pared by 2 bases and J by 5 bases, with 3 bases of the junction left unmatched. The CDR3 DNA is TGCGCCAGCAGCTTCGGGACAGCAAATGAAAAACTGTTTTTT. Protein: CASSFGTANEKLFF.

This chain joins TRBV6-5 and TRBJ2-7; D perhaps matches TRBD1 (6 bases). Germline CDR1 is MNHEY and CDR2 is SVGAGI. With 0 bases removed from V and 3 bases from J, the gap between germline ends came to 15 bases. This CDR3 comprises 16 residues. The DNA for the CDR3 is TGTGCCAGCAGTTACTCGATTGGACAGAAGAGCTACGAGCAGTACTTC. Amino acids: CASSYSIGQKSYEQYF.

The CDR3 region has the DNA TGCGCCAGCAGCCAAACTAGCGGGGGGGGGTCCTACGAGCAGTACTTC. This translates into CASSQTSGGGSYEQYF. The chain recombines TRBV4-1 with TRBJ2-7, with TRBD2 matching over 13 bases. The germline V gene encodes CDR1 MGHRA and CDR2 YSYEKL. Losses at the gene ends were 2 bases for V and 1 base for J; bases not matched to a gene: 2. This CDR3 contains 16 residues.

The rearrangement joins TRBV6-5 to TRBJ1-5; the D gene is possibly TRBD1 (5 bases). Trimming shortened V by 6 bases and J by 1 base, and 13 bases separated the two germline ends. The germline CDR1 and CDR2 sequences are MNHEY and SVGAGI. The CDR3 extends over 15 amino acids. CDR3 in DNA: TGTGCCAGCAGACTCCAGGGTGGGAGCAATCAGCCCCAGCATTTT. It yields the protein CASRLQGGSNQPQHF.

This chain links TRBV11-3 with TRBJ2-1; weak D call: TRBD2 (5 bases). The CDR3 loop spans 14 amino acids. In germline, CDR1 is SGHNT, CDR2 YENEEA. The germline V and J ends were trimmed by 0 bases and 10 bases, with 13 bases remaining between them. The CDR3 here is CASSLDSRGMEQFF. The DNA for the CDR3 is TGTGCCAGCAGCTTAGATTCTAGAGGGATGGAGCAGTTCTTC.

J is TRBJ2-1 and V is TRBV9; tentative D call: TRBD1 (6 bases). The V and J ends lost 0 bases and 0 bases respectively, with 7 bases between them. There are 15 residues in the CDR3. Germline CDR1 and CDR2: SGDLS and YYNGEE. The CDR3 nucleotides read TGTGCCAGCAGCGTAGAACAGGGCTCCTACAATGAGCAGTTCTTC. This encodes CASSVEQGSYNEQFF.

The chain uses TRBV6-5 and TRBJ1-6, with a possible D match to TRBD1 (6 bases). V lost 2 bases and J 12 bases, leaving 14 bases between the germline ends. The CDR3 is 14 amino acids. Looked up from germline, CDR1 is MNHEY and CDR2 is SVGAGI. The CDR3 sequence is CASSYARGVLPLHF. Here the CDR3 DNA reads TGTGCCAGCAGTTACGCCAGGGGTGTTTTACCCCTCCACTTT.

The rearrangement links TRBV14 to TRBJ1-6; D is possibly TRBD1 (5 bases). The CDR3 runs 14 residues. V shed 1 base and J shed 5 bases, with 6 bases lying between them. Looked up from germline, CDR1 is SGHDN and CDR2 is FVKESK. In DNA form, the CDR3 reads TGTGCCAGCAGCCAAGGACAGAATAATTCACCCCTCCACTTT. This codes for CASSQGQNNSPLHF. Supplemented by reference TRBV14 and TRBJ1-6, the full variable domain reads EAGVTQFPSHSVIEKGQTVTLRCDPISGHDNLYWYRRVMGKEIKFLLHFVKESKQDESGMPNNRFLAERTGGTYSTLKVQPAELEDSGVYFCASSQGQNNSPLHFGNGTRLTVT.

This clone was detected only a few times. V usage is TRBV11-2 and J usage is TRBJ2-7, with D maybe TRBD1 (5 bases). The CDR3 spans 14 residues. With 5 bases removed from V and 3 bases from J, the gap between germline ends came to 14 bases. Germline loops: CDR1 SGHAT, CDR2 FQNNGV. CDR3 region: CASSPSQGDYEQYF. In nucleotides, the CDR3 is TGTGCCAGCAGCCCCTCCCAGGGCGACTACGAGCAGTACTTC. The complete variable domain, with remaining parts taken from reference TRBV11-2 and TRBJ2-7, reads EAGVAQSPRYKIIEKRQSVAFWCNPISGHATLYWYQQILGQGPKLLIQFQNNGVVDDSQLPKDRFSAERLKGVDSTLKIQPAKLEDSAVYLCASSPSQGDYEQYFGPGTRLTVT.

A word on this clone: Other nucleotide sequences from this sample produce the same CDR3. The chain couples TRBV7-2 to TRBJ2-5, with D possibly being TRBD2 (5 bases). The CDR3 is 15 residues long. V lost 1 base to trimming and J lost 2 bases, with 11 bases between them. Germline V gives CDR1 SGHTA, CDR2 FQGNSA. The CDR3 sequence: CASSLVLARQETQYF. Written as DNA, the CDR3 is TGTGCCAGCAGCTTAGTGCTAGCACGGCAAGAGACCCAGTACTTC. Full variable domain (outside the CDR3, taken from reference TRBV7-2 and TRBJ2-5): GAGVSQSPSNKVTEKGKDVELRCDPISGHTALYWYRQSLGQGLEFLIYFQGNSAPDKSGLPSDRFSAERTGGSVSTLTIQRTQQEDSAVYLCASSLVLARQETQYFGPGTRLLVL.

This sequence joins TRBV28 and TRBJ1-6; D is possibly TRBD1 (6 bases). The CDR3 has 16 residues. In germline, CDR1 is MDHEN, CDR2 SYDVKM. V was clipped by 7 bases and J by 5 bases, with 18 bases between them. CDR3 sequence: CASISAGVVDNSPLHF. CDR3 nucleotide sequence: TGTGCCAGCATTAGTGCAGGGGTGGTGGATAATTCACCCCTCCACTTT.

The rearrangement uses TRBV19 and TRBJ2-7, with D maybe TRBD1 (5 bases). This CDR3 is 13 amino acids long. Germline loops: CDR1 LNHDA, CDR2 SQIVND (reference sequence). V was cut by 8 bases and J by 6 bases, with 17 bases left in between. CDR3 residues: CASSATIRGEQYF. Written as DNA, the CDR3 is TGTGCCAGTTCCGCGACAATTAGGGGCGAGCAGTACTTC.

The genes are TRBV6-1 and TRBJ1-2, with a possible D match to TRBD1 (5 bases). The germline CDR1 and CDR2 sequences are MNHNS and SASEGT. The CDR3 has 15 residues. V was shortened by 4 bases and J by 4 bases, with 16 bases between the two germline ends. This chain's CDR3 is CASSAGRVDLYGYTF. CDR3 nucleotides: TGTGCCAGCAGTGCAGGCAGGGTGGATCTCTATGGCTACACCTTC.

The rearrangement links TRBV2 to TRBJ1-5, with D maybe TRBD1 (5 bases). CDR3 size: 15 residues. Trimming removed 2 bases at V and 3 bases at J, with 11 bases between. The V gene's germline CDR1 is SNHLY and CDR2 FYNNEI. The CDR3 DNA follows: TGTGCCAGCAGTGAAATCAGGGCCTCCAATCAGCCCCAGCATTTT. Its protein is CASSEIRASNQPQHF. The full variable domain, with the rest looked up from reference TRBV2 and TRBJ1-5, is EPEVTQTPSHQVTQMGQEVILRCVPISNHLYFYWYRQILGQKVEFLVSFYNNEISEKSEIFDDQFSVERPDGSNFTLKIRSTKLEDSAMYFCASSEIRASNQPQHFGDGTRLSIL.

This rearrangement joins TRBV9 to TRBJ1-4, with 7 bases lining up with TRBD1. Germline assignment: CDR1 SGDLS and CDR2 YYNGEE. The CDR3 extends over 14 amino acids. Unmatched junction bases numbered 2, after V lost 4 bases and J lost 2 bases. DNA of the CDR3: TGTGCCAGCAGCATACAGGGGACTAATGAAAAACTGTTTTTT. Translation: CASSIQGTNEKLFF.

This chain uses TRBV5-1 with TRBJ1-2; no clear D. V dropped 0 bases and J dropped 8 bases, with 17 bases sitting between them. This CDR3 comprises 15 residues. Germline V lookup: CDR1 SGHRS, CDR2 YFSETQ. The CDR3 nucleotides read TGCGCCAGCAGCTTGGTATCCCCAGAGGAAGACGGCTACACCTTC. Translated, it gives CASSLVSPEEDGYTF.

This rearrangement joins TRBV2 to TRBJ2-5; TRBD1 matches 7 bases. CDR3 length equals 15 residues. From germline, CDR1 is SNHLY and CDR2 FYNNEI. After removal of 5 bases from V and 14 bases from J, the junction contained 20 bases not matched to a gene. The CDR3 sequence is CASSRDSQTTAAVYF. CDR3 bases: TGTGCCAGCAGTCGGGACAGCCAGACCACGGCGGCGGTCTACTTC. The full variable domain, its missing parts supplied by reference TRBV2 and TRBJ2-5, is EPEVTQTPSHQVTQMGQEVILRCVPISNHLYFYWYRQILGQKVEFLVSFYNNEISEKSEIFDDQFSVERPDGSNFTLKIRSTKLEDSAMYFCASSRDSQTTAAVYFGPGTRLLVL.

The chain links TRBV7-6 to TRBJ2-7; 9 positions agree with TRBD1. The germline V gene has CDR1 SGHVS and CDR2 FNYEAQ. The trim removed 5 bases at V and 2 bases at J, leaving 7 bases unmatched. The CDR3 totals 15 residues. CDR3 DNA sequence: TGTGCCAGCAGCAACGCCGGGACAGGGACCTACGAGCAGTACTTC. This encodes CASSNAGTGTYEQYF. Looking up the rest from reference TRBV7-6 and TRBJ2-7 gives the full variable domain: GAGVSQSPRYKVTKRGQDVALRCDPISGHVSLYWYRQALGQGPEFLTYFNYEAQQDKSGLPNDRFSAERPEGSISTLTIQRTEQRDSAMYRCASSNAGTGTYEQYFGPGTRLTVT.

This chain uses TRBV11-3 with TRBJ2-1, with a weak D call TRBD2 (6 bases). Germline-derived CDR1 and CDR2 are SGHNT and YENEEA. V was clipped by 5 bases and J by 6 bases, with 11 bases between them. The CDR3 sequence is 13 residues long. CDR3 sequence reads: CASSPGGLNEQFF. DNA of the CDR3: TGTGCCAGCAGCCCTGGAGGGCTCAATGAGCAGTTCTTC.

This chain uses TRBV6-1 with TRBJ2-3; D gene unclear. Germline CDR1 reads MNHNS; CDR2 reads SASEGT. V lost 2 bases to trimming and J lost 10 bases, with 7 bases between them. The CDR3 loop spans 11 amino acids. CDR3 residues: CASSELRAQYF. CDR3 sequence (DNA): TGTGCCAGCAGTGAACTTCGGGCGCAGTATTTT.

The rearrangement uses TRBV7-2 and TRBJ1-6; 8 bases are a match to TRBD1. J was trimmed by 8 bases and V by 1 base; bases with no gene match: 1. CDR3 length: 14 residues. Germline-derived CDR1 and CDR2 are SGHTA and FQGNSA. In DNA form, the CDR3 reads TGTGCCAGCAGCTTAGGACAGGGGTATTCACCCCTCCACTTT. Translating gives CASSLGQGYSPLHF.

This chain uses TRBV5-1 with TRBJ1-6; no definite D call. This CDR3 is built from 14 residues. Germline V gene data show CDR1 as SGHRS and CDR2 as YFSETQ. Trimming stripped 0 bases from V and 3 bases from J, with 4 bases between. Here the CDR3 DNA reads TGCGCCAGCAGCTTGGGACTCTATAATTCACCCCTCCACTTT. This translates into CASSLGLYNSPLHF.

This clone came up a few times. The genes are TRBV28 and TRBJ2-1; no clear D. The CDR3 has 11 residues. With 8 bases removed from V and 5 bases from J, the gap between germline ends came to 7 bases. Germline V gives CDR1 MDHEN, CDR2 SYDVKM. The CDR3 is CASGSHNEQFF. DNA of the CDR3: TGTGCCAGCGGTAGCCACAATGAGCAGTTCTTC.

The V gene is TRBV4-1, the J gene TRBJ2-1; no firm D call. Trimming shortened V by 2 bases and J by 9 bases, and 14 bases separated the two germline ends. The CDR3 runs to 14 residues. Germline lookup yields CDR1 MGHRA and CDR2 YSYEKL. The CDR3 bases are TGCGCCAGCAGCCAACCAACGGCTAGACCTGAGCAGTTCTTC. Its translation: CASSQPTARPEQFF.

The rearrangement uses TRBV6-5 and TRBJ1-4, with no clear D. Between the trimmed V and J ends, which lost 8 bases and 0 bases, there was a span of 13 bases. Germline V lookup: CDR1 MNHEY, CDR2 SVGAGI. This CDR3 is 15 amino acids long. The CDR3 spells CASRKALATNEKLFF. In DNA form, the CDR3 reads TGTGCCAGCCGCAAGGCCCTAGCAACTAATGAAAAACTGTTTTTT.

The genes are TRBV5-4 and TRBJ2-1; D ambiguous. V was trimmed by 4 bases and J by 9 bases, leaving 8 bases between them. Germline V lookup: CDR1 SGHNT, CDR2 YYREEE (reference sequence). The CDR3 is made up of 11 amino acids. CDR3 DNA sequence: TGTGCCAGCAGCCTCTCGGGTGAGCAGTTCTTC. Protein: CASSLSGEQFF.

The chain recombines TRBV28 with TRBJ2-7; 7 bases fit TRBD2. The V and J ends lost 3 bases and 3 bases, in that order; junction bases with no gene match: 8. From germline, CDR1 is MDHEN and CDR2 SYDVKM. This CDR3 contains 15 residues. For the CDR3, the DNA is TGTGCCAGCAGTTTGAAGCGGGGACTTGTCTACGAGCAGTACTTC. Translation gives CASSLKRGLVYEQYF. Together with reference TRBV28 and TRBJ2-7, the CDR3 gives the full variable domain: DVKVTQSSRYLVKRTGEKVFLECVQDMDHENMFWYRQDPGLGLRLIYFSYDVKMKEKGDIPEGYSVSREKKERFSLILESASTNQTSMYLCASSLKRGLVYEQYFGPGTRLTVT.